This T cell receptor beta chain was profiled in a study of graft-versus-host responses after intestinal transplantation. Turning to the study itself: Among the recipients, all got anti-thymocyte globulin induction and then tacrolimus and steroids for 2 to 3 years.

With regard to this clone: The antigen remains unidentified.

Assay: immunoSEQ multiplex PCR; the TCRdb copy retains only in-frame clones and omits some. The data show about 100,000 clones, 90% to 95% seen once. The germline gives CDR1 KGHSH, CDR2 LQKENI. Trimming removed 2 bases from V and 3 bases from J, with 10 bases in between. This CDR3 region has 15 residues. The source of this sequence is a human donor who was the organ donor for an intestinal transplant. Source: unstimulated CD4+ T cells sorted from spleen or lymph node cells, taken before transplant. The V and J genes are TRBV18 and TRBJ1-4; the D gene is possibly TRBD1 (6 bases). The CDR3 region has the DNA TGTGCCAGCTCACCAATGCAGGGGTCTAATGAAAAACTGTTTTTT. It is translated as CASSPMQGSNEKLFF.